These 5 T cell receptor beta chains share one sample of origin, sequenced in a study of blood T cell repertoires in COVID-19. Clones were read by immunoSEQ multiplex PCR, and TCRdb kept only the in-frame ones, dropping some. The sample yields roughly 220,000 clones, about 85% seen once. The sample taken for sequencing was peripheral blood. These receptors were obtained from a man aged 25-45 years with active or convalescent COVID-19.

The chain employs TRBV28 and TRBJ1-5; no definite D call. CDR3 length: 15 residues. V was pared by 3 bases and J by 2 bases, with 11 bases between. Germline lookup yields CDR1 MDHEN and CDR2 SYDVKM. The CDR3: CASSLRGGGNQPQHF. The CDR3 coding sequence is TGTGCCAGCAGTTTGCGGGGAGGAGGCAATCAGCCCCAGCATTTT.

This clone was detected once. The chain couples TRBV5-4 to TRBJ2-7, with TRBD1 as a possible D gene (6 bases). There are 16 residues in the CDR3. V was trimmed by 0 bases and J by 2 bases, leaving 15 bases between them. Germline CDR1 and CDR2: SGHNT and YYREEE (reference sequence). CDR3 nucleotide sequence: TGTGCCAGCAGCTTGGGAGGGGGAAAGGGAACCTACGAGCAGTACTTC. This translates into CASSLGGGKGTYEQYF.

The chain carries TRBV4-1 and TRBJ1-2, with D perhaps TRBD1 (6 bases). Germline V gene lookup returns CDR1 MGHRA and CDR2 YSYEKL. CDR3 length: 15 amino acids. The germline V and J ends were trimmed by 0 bases and 4 bases, with 12 bases remaining between them. CDR3 amino acids: CASSQDPQGTYGYTF. CDR3 sequence (DNA): TGCGCCAGCAGCCAAGATCCCCAGGGGACCTATGGCTACACCTTC.

This chain links TRBV6-1 with TRBJ1-6; D ambiguous. Germline values: CDR1 MNHNS, CDR2 SASEGT. V was shortened by 2 bases and J by 7 bases, with 12 bases between the two germline ends. CDR3 length equals 15 residues. The CDR3 spells CASSESGGKNSPLHF. DNA for the CDR3: TGTGCCAGCAGTGAATCAGGAGGGAAGAATTCACCCCTCCACTTT.

The rearrangement joins TRBV10-3 to TRBJ1-5; D gene uncertain. The V gene lost 3 bases and the J gene lost 2 bases, with 17 bases spanning the gap. The germline CDR1 and CDR2 sequences are ENHRY and SYGVKD. The CDR3 runs 17 residues. CDR3 amino acids: CAISEMSGPGRNQPQHF. CDR3 nucleotide sequence: TGTGCCATCAGTGAAATGAGCGGACCCGGCCGCAATCAGCCCCAGCATTTT.